This TCR beta chain was sequenced in a study of spatial heterogeneity in lung cancer. In TCRdb, the 5' RACE reads were re-called with MiXCR into one record per CDR3 protein. This sample yields about 39,000 distinct CDR3 sequences, of which 4.5% to 6% are seen a single time; roughly 12% belongs to the top ten. Noted time point: sample taken at primary tumor resection. The input material, whole RNA from tumor, nontumor lung or frozen PBMC, was sequenced unsorted. The donors were 55 to 80 patients with non-small cell lung cancer that was early-stage and untreated. This clonotype was detected ten times or more. The CDR3 has 14 amino acids. Deletions cut 1 base from V and 2 bases from J, with 9 bases between. CDR1 SGHNT and CDR2 YYREEE come from the germline V gene (reference sequence).

This TCR was sampled from a male donor with early-stage non-small cell lung cancer. The chain uses TRBV5-4 and TRBJ1-1; a possible D gene is TRBD1 (5 bases). The sample in question was PBMCs, obtained at surgery. The CDR3 coding sequence is TGTGCCAGCAGCTTGACCAGGGTAAACACTGAAGCTTTCTTT. Translated: CASSLTRVNTEAFF.